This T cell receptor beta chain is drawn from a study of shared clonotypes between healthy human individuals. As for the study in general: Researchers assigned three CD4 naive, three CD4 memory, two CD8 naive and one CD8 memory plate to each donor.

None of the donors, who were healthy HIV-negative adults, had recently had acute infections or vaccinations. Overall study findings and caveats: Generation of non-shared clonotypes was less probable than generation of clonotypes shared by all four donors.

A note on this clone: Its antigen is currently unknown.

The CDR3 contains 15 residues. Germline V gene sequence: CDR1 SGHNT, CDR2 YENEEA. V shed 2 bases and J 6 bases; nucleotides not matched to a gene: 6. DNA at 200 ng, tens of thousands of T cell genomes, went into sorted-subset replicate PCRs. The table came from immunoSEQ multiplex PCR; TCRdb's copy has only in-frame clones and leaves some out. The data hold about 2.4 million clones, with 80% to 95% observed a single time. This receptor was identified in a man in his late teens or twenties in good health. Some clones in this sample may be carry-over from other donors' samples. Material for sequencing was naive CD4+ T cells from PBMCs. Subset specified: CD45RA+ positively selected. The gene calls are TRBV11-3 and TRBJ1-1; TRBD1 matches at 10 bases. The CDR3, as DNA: TGTGCCAGCAGCTTATTGCGGGACAGGGGACCTGAAGCTTTCTTT. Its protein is CASSLLRDRGPEAFF. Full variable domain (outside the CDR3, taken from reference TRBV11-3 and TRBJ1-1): EAGVVQSPRYKIIEKKQPVAFWCNPISGHNTLYWYLQNLGQGPELLIRYENEEAVDDSQLPKDRFSAERLKGVDSTLKIQPAELGDSAVYLCASSLLRDRGPEAFFGQGTRLTVV.